This T cell receptor beta chain was obtained from a study of response to subunit inactivated influenza vaccine. MiXCR, applied by TCRdb to the RT-PCR reads, yields one record per CDR3 protein. The sample holds approximately 570,000 distinct CDR3 sequences, around 8% seen once. This clonotype was seen at least ten times. The antigen is undetermined. Study outcomes and limitations: The study's authors posited that every seasonal influenza vaccination enlists few new T cells.

V shed 8 bases and J shed 6 bases, with 20 bases lying between them. The CDR3 covers 15 residues. Germline assignment: CDR1 MNHNS and CDR2 SASEGT. J is TRBJ1-5 and V is TRBV6-1; a weak D match, TRBD1 (5 bases). The TCR was taken from a man aged 50-75 years who received an inactivated influenza vaccine. The material was PBMCs from blood, obtained less than 30 months after vaccination. CDR3 coding DNA: TGTGCCAGCCTCAAGAGGAGGGGAGAAAGTCAGCCCCAGCATTTT. This encodes CASLKRRGESQPQHF.